Sequencing of this T cell receptor (beta chain) was carried out in a study of blood T cell repertoires in COVID-19. About the study: All recovered Cohort 3 donors got two negative PCRs, got clearance, or saw symptom resolution. Acute and convalescent COVID-19 specimens originated in the United States, Italy and Spain.

Authors' data handling: Amplification of reference gene primers provided the estimated nucleated cell counts. Data came from immunoSEQ multiplex PCR; TCRdb stores just in-frame clones and leaves some out. The V and J calls and clone size were taken over from that table, and D and trimming were inferred from the DNA. The repertoire holds over 250,000 clones, with 85% to 90% as singletons. The study recruited people aged roughly 18 to 95 years across approximately 24 US areas. The TCR comes from a woman aged 60-75 years in a cohort exposed to, infected with or recovered from COVID-19 (not recorded which). Sequencing used PBMCs or T cells enriched from blood (not recorded which).

This chain's CDR3 is CASSESGTGDPDTQYF. DNA for the CDR3: TGCGCCAGCAGTGAGTCAGGGACAGGGGATCCAGATACGCAGTATTTT. The chain combines TRBV10-1 with TRBJ2-3; 10 nucleotides align to TRBD1. The CDR3 contains 16 residues. V shed 0 bases and J 4 bases; nucleotides not matched to a gene: 4. CDR1 and CDR2 (germline): WNHNN, SYGVQD (reference sequence).